Detailed here is one T cell receptor (beta chain). What this receptor recognizes is not known. No base qualities exist here, and no much larger clone lies one base off it. Each donor gave one peripheral blood draw, roughly 110 mL on average, collected into heparinised tubes. Naive, central memory, regulatory and stem cell-like memory CD4+ T cells were sorted on a BD FACSAria II using a panel including CD45RO, CCR7, CD25, CD127, CD95 and CD27. A purity above 95% was achieved for all sorted populations. PBMCs were isolated right away by Lymphoprep density gradient centrifugation and were stained directly, without culture. So that batch effects would be minimized, each experiment stained and sorted samples in pairs, pairing one healthy donor with one patient. Ends trimmed: V by 4 bases, J by 2 bases; bases unmatched to a gene: 8. Per the germline V gene, MDHEN is the CDR1 and SYDVKM is the CDR2. The CDR3 measures 17 amino acids from cysteine to phenylalanine. The DNA shown is the 51-base CDR3, in frame from base 1.

The entire isolated RNA was reverse transcribed using the High Capacity cDNA Reverse Transcription Kit, and thus expressed TCRB transcripts were sequenced. Naive, central memory and regulatory T cell samples underwent deep immunoSEQ sequencing, averaging around 3.9 million total reads per sample. Sorted cells were lysed in RLT buffer, and RNA was extracted using DNase-treated RNeasy Micro or Mini kits according to cell number. Each cell subset was processed on its own to prevent cross-contamination, while patient and healthy donor samples were processed together. Using the immunoSEQ multiplex PCR, TCRB sequences were amplified from cDNA into 87-bp fragments spanning the CDR3 region. Sequencing of the amplicons was done on the Illumina HiSeq platform. The authors' pipeline ran thus. Synthetic template baselines were used to correct PCR bias computationally, reads within Hamming distance 2 were collapsed together, and singletons that could not be merged were discarded. Reads were aligned against IMGT so that V, D and J genes, CDR3 length and insertions or deletions at six rearrangement sites could be assigned. Within each subset, clonotype counts were normalized to sorted cell number, and only after that were true diversity and Gini coefficients computed with the tcR R package. Repertoire sharing was quantified using the overlap coefficient calculated on TCRB nucleotide sequences. Out-of-frame TCRB sequences from naive cells were analyzed to stand in for the pre-selection repertoire. Entries here come from immuneACCESS through TCRdb and include only in-frame sequences with V and J called. Some clones fail to appear in such tables; in the studies checked, an unresolved V gene covers under half of the shortfall, and the cause of the remainder is unknown. The DNA was the basis for D and trimming; V, J and clone size are from that table. The sample table holds about 930,000 clones, of which 15% to 20% were seen once. Jointly, the top ten make up around 0.02% of the sample.

This sample stems from a study of beta chain features in type 1 diabetes (dated by TCRdb to 2016 to 2018). Regarding the complete study: Mean age, gender distribution, total cell number and subset yield were not different between patients and healthy donors. Regulatory and stem cell-like memory subsets were isolated from only 8 patients and 8 healthy donors, whereas naive and central memory subsets came from all 28 donors. The study compared TCRB repertoires of sorted circulating CD4+ T cell subsets between recently diagnosed type 1 diabetes patients and matched healthy donors. A total of roughly 100 million sorted cells were examined across all samples, and the number of cells per subset was strongly correlated with RNA yield. Overall results and qualifications from the work: Type 1 diabetes patients showed a moderate but significant shortening of TCRB CDR3 length in all four CD4+ subsets. Shorter templates might be favored by PCR, yet because patient and control samples were amplified and corrected together, any such skew would affect both groups equally. The naive, central memory and regulatory TCRB repertoires appeared to resemble one another more closely among patients than among healthy donors. Because the HLA sub-analyses included only small numbers of individuals, any influence of HLA type on TCRB rearrangement was left unresolved. At VDJ recombination sites, type 1 diabetes patients had fewer insertions and more deleted nucleotides, which implies abnormalities in thymic rearrangement. Because cDNA was sequenced instead of genomic DNA, highly expressing activated cells could be over-represented, though the groups showed no difference in activation or CD3 levels.

This chain joins TRBV28 to TRBJ2-3; 11 bases in between match TRBD2. Sequenced input: naive CD4+ T cells from blood. The sample's cell subset or site, from its label and the paper: true naive CD4+ T cells. The sequence derives from a woman under 30 in good health. This receptor has the CDR3 CASSSPASGRSTDTQYF. At the DNA level, the sequence is TGTGCCAGCAGTTCACCAGCTAGCGGGAGGTCCACAGATACGCAGTATTTT.